These T cell receptor beta chains were read from a single sample in a study of PD-1 blockade in classical Hodgkin lymphoma. This table comes from immunoSEQ multiplex PCR, and its TCRdb copy is limited to in-frame clones, with some not included. This table holds 45,000 or so clones, about nine tenths found once. The source was peripheral blood mononuclear cells (PBMCs), collected at baseline. The receptors originated from a human donor with classical Hodgkin lymphoma. Both conserved end residues are part of each CDR3. Fields, in order: J gene, V gene, D gene, clone size, CDR3 DNA, CDR3 protein. The D gene is left open where the match is weak. Where a row states a size, it is once, few, many or the class of an expanded clone; other rows omit it.

j_call: TRBJ2-7
v_call: TRBV10-1
d_call: -
clone_size: -
cdr3_nt: TGCGCCAGCAGTGAGTCAGGGCAGCCCTACGAGCAGTACTTC
cdr3_aa: CASSESGQPYEQYF

j_call: TRBJ1-1
v_call: TRBV2
d_call: -
clone_size: -
cdr3_nt: TGTGCTGAAGGGAACACTGAAGCTTTCTTT
cdr3_aa: CAEGNTEAFF

j_call: TRBJ1-1
v_call: TRBV7-2
d_call: -
clone_size: -
cdr3_nt: TGTGCCAGCAGCTTAGTGGGGAGAAGCACTGAAGCTTTCTTT
cdr3_aa: CASSLVGRSTEAFF

j_call: TRBJ2-1
v_call: TRBV19
d_call: TRBD1
clone_size: -
cdr3_nt: TGTGCCAGTAGCTCCGGGACAGGGGTAGGGAATGAGCAGTTCTTC
cdr3_aa: CASSSGTGVGNEQFF

j_call: TRBJ2-7
v_call: TRBV5-4
d_call: TRBD2
clone_size: -
cdr3_nt: TGTGCCAGCAGCTTGGCCGGGCTAGCGGGGGCCTACGAGCAGTACTTC
cdr3_aa: CASSLAGLAGAYEQYF

j_call: TRBJ1-2
v_call: TRBV6-1
d_call: TRBD1
clone_size: -
cdr3_nt: TGTGCCATAGGACAGGGAGTTTTCTATGGCTACACCTTC
cdr3_aa: CAIGQGVFYGYTF

j_call: TRBJ1-5
v_call: TRBV18
d_call: -
clone_size: -
cdr3_nt: TGTGCCAGCTCACCACTCCCAGTGGGTAGGGGCAATCAGCCCCAGCATTTT
cdr3_aa: CASSPLPVGRGNQPQHF

j_call: TRBJ2-3
v_call: TRBV28
d_call: -
clone_size: -
cdr3_nt: TGTGCCAGCAGCGATAGGGGGCGGGGGCAGTATTTT
cdr3_aa: CASSDRGRGQYF

j_call: TRBJ1-4
v_call: TRBV9
d_call: -
clone_size: -
cdr3_nt: TGTGCCAGCAGCCAACAGGGAACTAATGAAAAACTGTTTTTT
cdr3_aa: CASSQQGTNEKLFF

j_call: TRBJ1-2
v_call: TRBV28
d_call: -
clone_size: -
cdr3_nt: TGTGCCAGCAGTCGCCAGGGGCCCAACTATGGCTACACCTTC
cdr3_aa: CASSRQGPNYGYTF

j_call: TRBJ1-2
v_call: TRBV29-1
d_call: TRBD1
clone_size: -
cdr3_nt: TGCAGCGCACGAAGTCGACCAGGGGGCAATCCTAACTATGGCTACACCTTC
cdr3_aa: CSARSRPGGNPNYGYTF

j_call: TRBJ2-3
v_call: TRBV4-2
d_call: TRBD2
clone_size: -
cdr3_nt: TGTGCCAGCAGCCCTCGGACTAGCGGGGGTGCGGGGGATACGCAGTATTTT
cdr3_aa: CASSPRTSGGAGDTQYF

j_call: TRBJ2-7
v_call: TRBV11-1
d_call: -
clone_size: -
cdr3_nt: TGTGCCAGCAGCTTAGGGGGCGGTGGCTACGAGCAGTACTTC
cdr3_aa: CASSLGGGGYEQYF

j_call: TRBJ2-7
v_call: TRBV20-1
d_call: -
clone_size: -
cdr3_nt: TGCAGTGGGGCAGCCTACGAGCAGTACTTC
cdr3_aa: CSGAAYEQYF

j_call: TRBJ2-5
v_call: TRBV5-1
d_call: TRBD2
clone_size: -
cdr3_nt: TGCGCCAGCAGCCAAGGAAGGGCGGGAGTAAAAGAGACCCAGTACTTC
cdr3_aa: CASSQGRAGVKETQYF

j_call: TRBJ2-5
v_call: TRBV27
d_call: -
clone_size: few
cdr3_nt: TGTGCCAGCAGGCAGGACTCCCGGCCAGAGACCCAGTACTTC
cdr3_aa: CASRQDSRPETQYF

j_call: TRBJ1-6
v_call: TRBV18
d_call: -
clone_size: -
cdr3_nt: TGTGCCAGCTCACCGCAGGGATCACCCCTCCACTTT
cdr3_aa: CASSPQGSPLHF

j_call: TRBJ2-7
v_call: TRBV7-8
d_call: TRBD2
clone_size: -
cdr3_nt: TGTGCCAGCAGCCAAGTAGCGGGGAGGCACGAGCAGTACTTC
cdr3_aa: CASSQVAGRHEQYF

j_call: TRBJ2-6
v_call: TRBV29-1
d_call: TRBD1
clone_size: -
cdr3_nt: TGCAGCGTTGGGCGACAGGGATCGGCTGGGGCCAACGTCCTGACTTTC
cdr3_aa: CSVGRQGSAGANVLTF

j_call: TRBJ1-1
v_call: TRBV12-5
d_call: -
clone_size: few
cdr3_nt: TGTGCTAGTGGTTCCTCGGGGGGGGAAGCTTTCTTT
cdr3_aa: CASGSSGGEAFF

j_call: TRBJ1-3
v_call: TRBV4-1
d_call: TRBD1
clone_size: -
cdr3_nt: TGCGCCAGCAGCCGGGGGACAGCCGGTCTCATGGGAAACACCATATATTTT
cdr3_aa: CASSRGTAGLMGNTIYF

j_call: TRBJ2-3
v_call: TRBV6-5
d_call: -
clone_size: -
cdr3_nt: TGTGCCAGCACCCAACTCGGATCTAGCACAGATACGCAGTATTTT
cdr3_aa: CASTQLGSSTDTQYF

j_call: TRBJ1-1
v_call: TRBV19
d_call: -
clone_size: -
cdr3_nt: TGTGCCAGTAGTATAGAAGGGGCGATGAACACTGAAGCTTTCTTT
cdr3_aa: CASSIEGAMNTEAFF

j_call: TRBJ2-3
v_call: TRBV29-1
d_call: -
clone_size: -
cdr3_nt: TGCAGCGTTGAAGTGGCGGTTAGCGGCATAGTTGCCTATACGCAGTATTTT
cdr3_aa: CSVEVAVSGIVAYTQYF

j_call: TRBJ2-7
v_call: TRBV4-2
d_call: -
clone_size: -
cdr3_nt: TGTGCCAGCAGCCAAGATGAACTAGCCGACGAGCAGTACTTC
cdr3_aa: CASSQDELADEQYF

j_call: TRBJ2-7
v_call: TRBV7-2
d_call: -
clone_size: -
cdr3_nt: TGTGCCAGCAGCTTGAACTACGAGCAGTACTTC
cdr3_aa: CASSLNYEQYF

j_call: TRBJ2-3
v_call: TRBV15
d_call: -
clone_size: -
cdr3_nt: TGTGCCACCAGCAGAGATCGGATGGATACGCAGTATTTT
cdr3_aa: CATSRDRMDTQYF

j_call: TRBJ1-1
v_call: TRBV18
d_call: -
clone_size: -
cdr3_nt: TGTGCCAGCTCACCTGGGACAAGCCTTATGAACACTGAAGCTTTCTTT
cdr3_aa: CASSPGTSLMNTEAFF

j_call: TRBJ1-2
v_call: TRBV6-1
d_call: -
clone_size: -
cdr3_nt: TGTGCCAGCAGTGGAAGGACCGGGGGGTATGGCTACACCTTC
cdr3_aa: CASSGRTGGYGYTF

j_call: TRBJ2-2
v_call: TRBV7-9
d_call: -
clone_size: -
cdr3_nt: TGTGCCAGCAGCTTAGTCGGGGAGCTGTTTTTT
cdr3_aa: CASSLVGELFF

j_call: TRBJ2-7
v_call: TRBV14
d_call: -
clone_size: -
cdr3_nt: TGTGCCAGCAGCCAGTTGCTAGCCTACGAGCAGTACTTC
cdr3_aa: CASSQLLAYEQYF

j_call: TRBJ2-2
v_call: TRBV6-4
d_call: -
clone_size: -
cdr3_nt: TGTGCCAGCAGTGTGGGAGCGAACACCGGGGAGCTGTTTTTT
cdr3_aa: CASSVGANTGELFF

j_call: TRBJ2-7
v_call: TRBV7-8
d_call: -
clone_size: -
cdr3_nt: TGTGCCAGCAGCCCTCCCCGGGGGCACTCCTACGAGCAGTACTTC
cdr3_aa: CASSPPRGHSYEQYF